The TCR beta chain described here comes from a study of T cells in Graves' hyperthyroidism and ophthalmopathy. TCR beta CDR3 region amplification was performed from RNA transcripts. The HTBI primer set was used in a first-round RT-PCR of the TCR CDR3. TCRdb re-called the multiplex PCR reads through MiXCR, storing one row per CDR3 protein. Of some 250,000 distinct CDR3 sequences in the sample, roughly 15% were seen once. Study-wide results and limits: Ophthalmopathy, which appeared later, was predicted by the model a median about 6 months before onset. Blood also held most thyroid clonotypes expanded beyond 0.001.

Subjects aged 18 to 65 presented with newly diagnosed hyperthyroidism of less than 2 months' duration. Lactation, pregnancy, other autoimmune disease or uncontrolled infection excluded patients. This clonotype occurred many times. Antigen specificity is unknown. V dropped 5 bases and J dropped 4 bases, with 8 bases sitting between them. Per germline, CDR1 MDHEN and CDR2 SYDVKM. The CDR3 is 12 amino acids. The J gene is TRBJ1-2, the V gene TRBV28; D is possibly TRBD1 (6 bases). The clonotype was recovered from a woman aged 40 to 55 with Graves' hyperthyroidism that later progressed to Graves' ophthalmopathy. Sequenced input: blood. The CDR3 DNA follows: TGTGCCAGCAGTCTACAGGGCTATGGCTACACCTTC. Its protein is CASSLQGYGYTF.